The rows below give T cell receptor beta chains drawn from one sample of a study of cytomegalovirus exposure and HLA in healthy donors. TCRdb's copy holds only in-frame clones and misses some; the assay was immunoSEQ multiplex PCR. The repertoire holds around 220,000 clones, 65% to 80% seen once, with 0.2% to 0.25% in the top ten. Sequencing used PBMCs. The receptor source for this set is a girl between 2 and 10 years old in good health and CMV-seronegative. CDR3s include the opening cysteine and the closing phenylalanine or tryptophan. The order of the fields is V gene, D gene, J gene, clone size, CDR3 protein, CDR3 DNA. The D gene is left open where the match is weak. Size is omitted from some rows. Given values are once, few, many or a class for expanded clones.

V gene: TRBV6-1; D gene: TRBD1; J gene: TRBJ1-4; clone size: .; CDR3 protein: CASSAEGQGGTNEKLFF; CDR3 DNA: TGTGCCAGCAGTGCCGAGGGACAGGGGGGTACTAATGAAAAACTGTTTTTT
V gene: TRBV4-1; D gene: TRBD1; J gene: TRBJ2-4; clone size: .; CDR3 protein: CASSLLLDREAKNIQYF; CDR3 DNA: TGCGCCAGCAGCCTCCTTTTGGACAGGGAGGCCAAAAACATTCAGTACTTC
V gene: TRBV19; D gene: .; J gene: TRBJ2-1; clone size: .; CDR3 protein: CASSISGHSYNEQFF; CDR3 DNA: TGTGCCAGTAGTATATCTGGCCACTCCTACAATGAGCAGTTCTTC
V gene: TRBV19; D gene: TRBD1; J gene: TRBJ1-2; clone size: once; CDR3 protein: CASSTLDRGGNDYGYTF; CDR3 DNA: TGTGCCAGTAGTACTCTGGACAGGGGAGGTAATGACTATGGCTACACCTTC
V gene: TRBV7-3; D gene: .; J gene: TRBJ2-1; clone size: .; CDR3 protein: CASSLTQDNEQFF; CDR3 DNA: TGTGCCAGCAGCTTAACGCAGGACAATGAGCAGTTCTTC
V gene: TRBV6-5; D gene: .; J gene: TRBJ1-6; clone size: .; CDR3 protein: CASSSSNRYNSPLHF; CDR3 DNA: TGTGCCAGCAGCTCGTCCAATAGATATAATTCACCCCTCCACTTT
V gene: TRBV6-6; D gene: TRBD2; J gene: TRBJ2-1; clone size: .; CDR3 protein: CASSSGRAINEQFF; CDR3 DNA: TGTGCCAGCTCGAGCGGGAGGGCTATTAATGAGCAGTTCTTC
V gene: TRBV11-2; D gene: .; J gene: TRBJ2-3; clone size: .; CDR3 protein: CASRGRGGDTQYF; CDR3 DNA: TGTGCCAGCAGGGGAAGGGGAGGAGATACGCAGTATTTT
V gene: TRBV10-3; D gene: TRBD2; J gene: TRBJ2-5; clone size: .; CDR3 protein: CAIRGSGQETQYF; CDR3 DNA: TGTGCCATCAGAGGTAGCGGGCAAGAGACCCAGTACTTC
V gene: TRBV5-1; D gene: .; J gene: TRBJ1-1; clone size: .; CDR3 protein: CASSLGVAGAEAFF; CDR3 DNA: TGCGCCAGCTCCCTTGGGGTGGCAGGGGCCGAAGCTTTCTTT
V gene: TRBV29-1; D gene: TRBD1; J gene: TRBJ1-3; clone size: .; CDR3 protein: CSVGQADTIYF; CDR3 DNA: TGCAGCGTGGGACAGGCAGACACCATATATTTT
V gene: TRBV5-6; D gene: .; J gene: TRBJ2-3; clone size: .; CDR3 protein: CASSFTATDTQYF; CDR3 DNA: TGTGCCAGCAGCTTCACAGCCACAGATACGCAGTATTTT
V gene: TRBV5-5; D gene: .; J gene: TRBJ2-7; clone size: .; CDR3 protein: CASSFGTRQPYEQYF; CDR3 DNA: TGTGCCAGCAGCTTCGGGACTCGGCAGCCCTACGAGCAGTACTTC
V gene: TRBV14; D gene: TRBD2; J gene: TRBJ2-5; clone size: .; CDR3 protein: CASSQGISGRQYF; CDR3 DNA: TGTGCCAGCAGCCAAGGGATTAGCGGGAGGCAGTACTTC
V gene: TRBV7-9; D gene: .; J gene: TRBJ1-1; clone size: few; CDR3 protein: CASSPELILEAFF; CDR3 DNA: TGTGCCAGCAGCCCCGAGTTGATATTAGAAGCTTTCTTT
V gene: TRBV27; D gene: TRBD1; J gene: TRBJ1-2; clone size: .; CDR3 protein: CASSLRGQGYYGYTF; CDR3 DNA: TGTGCCAGCAGTTTAAGGGGACAGGGTTACTATGGCTACACCTTC
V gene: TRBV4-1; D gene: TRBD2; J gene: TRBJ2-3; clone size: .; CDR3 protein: CASSLPGGGADTQYF; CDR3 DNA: TGCGCCAGCAGCCTACCCGGGGGGGGAGCAGATACGCAGTATTTT
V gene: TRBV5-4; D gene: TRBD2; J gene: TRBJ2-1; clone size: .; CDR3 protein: CASSHSGGASYNEQFF; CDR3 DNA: TGTGCCAGCAGCCATTCCGGGGGGGCTTCCTACAATGAGCAGTTCTTC
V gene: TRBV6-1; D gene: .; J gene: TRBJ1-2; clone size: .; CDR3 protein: CASSEKAGSESYTF; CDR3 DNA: TGTGCCAGCAGTGAAAAGGCAGGCAGTGAGAGCTACACCTTC
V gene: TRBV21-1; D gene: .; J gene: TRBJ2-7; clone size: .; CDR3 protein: CASANGKSYPSYEQYF; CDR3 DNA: TGTGCCAGCGCCAACGGGAAGTCTTACCCTTCCTACGAGCAGTACTTC
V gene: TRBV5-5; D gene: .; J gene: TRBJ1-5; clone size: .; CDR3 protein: CASSFLNQPQHF; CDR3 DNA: TGTGCCAGCAGCTTCCTCAATCAGCCCCAGCATTTT
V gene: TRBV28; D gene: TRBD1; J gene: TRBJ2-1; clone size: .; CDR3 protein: CASSHDRAFNEQFF; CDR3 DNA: TGTGCCAGCAGTCACGACAGGGCCTTCAATGAGCAGTTCTTC
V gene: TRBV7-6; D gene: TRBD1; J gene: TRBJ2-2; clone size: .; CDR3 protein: CATSRTGGAGGELFF; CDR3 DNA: TGTGCCACCAGCCGTACAGGGGGCGCGGGCGGGGAGCTGTTTTTT
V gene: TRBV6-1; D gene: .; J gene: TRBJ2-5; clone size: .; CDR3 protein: CASSEGGAALETQYF; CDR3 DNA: TGTGCCAGCAGTGAAGGCGGCGCCGCCTTGGAGACCCAGTACTTC
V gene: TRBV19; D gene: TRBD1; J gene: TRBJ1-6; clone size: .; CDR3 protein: CASSRRLRDRVNSPLHF; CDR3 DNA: TGTGCCAGTAGTCGCCGCCTACGGGACAGGGTGAATTCACCCCTCCACTTT
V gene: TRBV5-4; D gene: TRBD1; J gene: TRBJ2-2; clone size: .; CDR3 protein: CASSPPTPRQGSGNTGELFF; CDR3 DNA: TGTGCCAGCAGTCCACCCACCCCCCGACAGGGTTCAGGCAACACCGGGGAGCTGTTTTTT
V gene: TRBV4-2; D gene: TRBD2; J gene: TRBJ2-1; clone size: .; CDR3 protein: CASSQFLASGGASINEQFF; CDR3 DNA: TGTGCCAGCAGCCAATTTTTGGCTAGCGGGGGGGCCTCGATCAATGAGCAGTTCTTC
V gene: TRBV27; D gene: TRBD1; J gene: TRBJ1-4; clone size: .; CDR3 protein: CASSLSSGTGGPGGKLFF; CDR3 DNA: TGTGCCAGCAGCTTATCGTCGGGGACAGGGGGCCCAGGGGGAAAACTGTTTTTT
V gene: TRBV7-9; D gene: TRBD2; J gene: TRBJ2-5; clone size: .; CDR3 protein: CASSFSGGKETQYF; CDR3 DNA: TGTGCCAGCAGTTTTAGCGGGGGGAAAGAGACCCAGTACTTC
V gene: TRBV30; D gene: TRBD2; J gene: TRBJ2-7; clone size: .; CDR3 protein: CAWSHMRRTSGRASYEQYF; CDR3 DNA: TGTGCCTGGAGTCATATGCGTAGGACTAGCGGGAGGGCCTCCTACGAGCAGTACTTC
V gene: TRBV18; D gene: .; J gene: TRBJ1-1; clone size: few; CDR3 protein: CASSGQLNTEAFF; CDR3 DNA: TGTGCCAGCTCAGGACAGCTGAACACTGAAGCTTTCTTT
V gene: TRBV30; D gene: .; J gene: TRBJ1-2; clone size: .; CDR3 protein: CAWSLSTVYTF; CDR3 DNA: TGTGCCTGGAGTCTATCGACTGTCTACACCTTC
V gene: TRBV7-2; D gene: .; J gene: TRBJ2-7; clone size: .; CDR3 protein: CASSLALASSYEQYF; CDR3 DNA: TGTGCCAGCAGCTTAGCCCTAGCGAGCTCCTACGAGCAGTACTTC